This T cell receptor (beta chain) was captured by sequencing in a study of T-cell memory formation after mild COVID-19. The CDR3 is made up of 14 amino acids. CDR1 is SGHTA and CDR2 is FQGNSA in the germline V gene. Losses at the gene ends were 5 bases for V and 3 bases for J; bases not matched to a gene: 4. From the 5' RACE reads, TCRdb called clonotypes with MiXCR, one entry per CDR3 protein. The sample has more than 250,000 distinct CDR3 sequences; about a sixth are singletons. The TCR was taken from a man between 18 and 35 years old who had mild COVID-19 (a few samples of this study predate the infection). Cell type and time point are not known. The specimen was PBMCs or a T cell subset sorted from them (not recorded which). The chain carries TRBV7-2 and TRBJ2-1; 7 bases line up with TRBD1. As DNA, the CDR3 is TGTGCCAGCAGCCGGGACAGCCACTACAATGAGCAGTTCTTC. This translates into CASSRDSHYNEQFF.